The present T cell receptor beta chain was sequenced within a study of identical twins. Unique molecular identifiers were present on the cDNA, which also gained a universal primer site by template switching. Each CDR3 protein gets one entry after TCRdb re-called the 5' RACE reads with MiXCR. The sample has 1.5 million to 2 million distinct CDR3 sequences, 25% to 35% seen once. The CDR3 consists of 14 residues. V dropped 8 bases and J dropped 3 bases, with 19 bases sitting between them. In germline, CDR1 is DFQATT, CDR2 SNEGSKA (reference sequence). This chain uses TRBV20-1 with TRBJ1-1; TRBD1 might be the D (6 bases). The clonotype comes from a newborn girl in good health. The material sequenced was cord blood. The CDR3 sequence: CSRDIQGADTEAFF. In nucleotides, the CDR3 is TGCAGTCGGGACATACAGGGTGCCGACACTGAAGCTTTCTTT.